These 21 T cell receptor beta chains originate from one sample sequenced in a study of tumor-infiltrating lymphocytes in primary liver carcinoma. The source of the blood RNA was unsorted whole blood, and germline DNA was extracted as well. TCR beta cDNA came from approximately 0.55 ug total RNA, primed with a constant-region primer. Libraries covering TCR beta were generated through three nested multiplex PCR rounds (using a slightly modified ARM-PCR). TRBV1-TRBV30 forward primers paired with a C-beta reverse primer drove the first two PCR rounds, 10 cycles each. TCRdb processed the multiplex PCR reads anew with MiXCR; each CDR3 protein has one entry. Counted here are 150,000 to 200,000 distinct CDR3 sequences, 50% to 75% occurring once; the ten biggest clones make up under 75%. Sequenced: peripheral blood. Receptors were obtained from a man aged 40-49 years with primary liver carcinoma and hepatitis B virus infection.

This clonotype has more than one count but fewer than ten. CDR3 amino acids: CASSVTGVRGFDEQYF. In nucleotides, the CDR3 is TGTGCCAGCAGTGTAACAGGGGTGAGGGGTTTTGACGAGCAGTACTTC. The chain has TRBV12-3 or TRBV12-4 and TRBJ2-7, with TRBD1 matching 7 bases. CDR3 length: 16 amino acids. The V gene end was trimmed by 5 bases and the J gene end by 5 bases; junction bases not matched to a gene: 15.

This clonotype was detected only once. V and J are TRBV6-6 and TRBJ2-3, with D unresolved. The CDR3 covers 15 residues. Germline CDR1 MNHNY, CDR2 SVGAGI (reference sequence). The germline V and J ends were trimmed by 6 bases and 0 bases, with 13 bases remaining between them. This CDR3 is CASSIDGSSTDTQYF. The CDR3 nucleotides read TGTGCCAGCAGCATAGACGGATCTAGCACAGATACGCAGTATTTT.

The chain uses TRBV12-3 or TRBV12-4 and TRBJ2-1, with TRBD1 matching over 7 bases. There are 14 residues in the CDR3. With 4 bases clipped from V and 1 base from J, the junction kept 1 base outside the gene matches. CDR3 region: CASSSDRSYNEQFF. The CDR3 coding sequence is TGTGCCAGCAGTTCGGACAGGTCCTACAATGAGCAGTTCTTC.

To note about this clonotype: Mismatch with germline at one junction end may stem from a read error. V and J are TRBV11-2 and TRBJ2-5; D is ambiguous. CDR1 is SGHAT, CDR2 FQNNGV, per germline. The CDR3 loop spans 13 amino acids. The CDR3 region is CVSSFSWEETQYF. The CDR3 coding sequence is TGTGTCAGCAGCTTCTCGTGGGAAGAGACCCAGTACTTC.

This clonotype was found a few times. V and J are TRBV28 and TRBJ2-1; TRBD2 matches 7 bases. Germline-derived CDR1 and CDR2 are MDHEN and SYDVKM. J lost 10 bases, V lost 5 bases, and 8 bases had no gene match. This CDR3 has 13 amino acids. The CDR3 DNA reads TGTGCCAGCAGTCAGCCGGGACTAACGGAGCAGTTCTTC. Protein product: CASSQPGLTEQFF.

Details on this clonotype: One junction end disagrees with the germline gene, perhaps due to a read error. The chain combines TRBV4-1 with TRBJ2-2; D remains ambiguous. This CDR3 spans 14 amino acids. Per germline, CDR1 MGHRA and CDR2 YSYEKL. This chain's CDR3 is CASSQKWNTRELFF. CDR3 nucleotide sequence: TGCGCCAGCAGCCAGAAGTGGAACACCAGGGAGCTGTTTTTT.

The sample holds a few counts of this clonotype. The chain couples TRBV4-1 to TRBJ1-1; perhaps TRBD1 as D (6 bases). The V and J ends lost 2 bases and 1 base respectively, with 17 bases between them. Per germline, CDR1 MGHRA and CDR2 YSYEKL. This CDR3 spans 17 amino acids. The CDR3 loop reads CASSQFPRGTGNTEAFF. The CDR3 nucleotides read TGCGCCAGCAGCCAATTCCCCAGGGGCACAGGGAACACTGAAGCTTTCTTT.

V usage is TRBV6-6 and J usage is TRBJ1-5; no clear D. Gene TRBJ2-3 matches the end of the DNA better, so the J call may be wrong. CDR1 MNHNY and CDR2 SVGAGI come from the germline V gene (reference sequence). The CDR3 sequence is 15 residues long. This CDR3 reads CASSYSTYSNQPQYF. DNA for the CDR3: TGTGCCAGCAGTTACTCGACCTATAGCAATCAGCCCCAGTATTTT.

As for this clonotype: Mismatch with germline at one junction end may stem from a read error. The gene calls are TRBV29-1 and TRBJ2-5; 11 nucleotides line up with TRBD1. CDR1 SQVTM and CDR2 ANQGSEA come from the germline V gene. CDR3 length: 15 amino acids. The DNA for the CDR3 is TGCAGCGTTGGCTGGACAGGGGGCATCGCGGATACCCAATACTTC. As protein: CSVGWTGGIADTQYF.

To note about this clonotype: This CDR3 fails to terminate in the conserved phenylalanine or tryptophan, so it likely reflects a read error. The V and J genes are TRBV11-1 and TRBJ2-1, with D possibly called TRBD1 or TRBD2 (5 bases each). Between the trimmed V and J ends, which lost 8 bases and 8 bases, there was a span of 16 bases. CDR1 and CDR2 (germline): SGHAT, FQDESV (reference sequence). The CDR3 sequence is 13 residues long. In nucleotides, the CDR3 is TGTGCCAGCCGCCACAGGCGGCGGGATGAGCAGTTCCTC. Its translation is CASRHRRRDEQFL.

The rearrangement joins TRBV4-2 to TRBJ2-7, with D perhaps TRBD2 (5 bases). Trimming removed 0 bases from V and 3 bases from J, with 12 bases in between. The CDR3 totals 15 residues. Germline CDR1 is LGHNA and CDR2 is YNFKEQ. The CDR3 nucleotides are TGTGCCAGCAGCCAAGACGGTACCCGGGGCTACGAGCAGTACTTC. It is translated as CASSQDGTRGYEQYF.

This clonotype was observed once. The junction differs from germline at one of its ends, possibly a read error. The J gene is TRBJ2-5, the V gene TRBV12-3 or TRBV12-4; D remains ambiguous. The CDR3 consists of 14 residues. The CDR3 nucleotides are TGTGACAGCAGTTTAGGCCACCAGGTAGAGACCCAGTACTTC. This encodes CDSSLGHQVETQYF.

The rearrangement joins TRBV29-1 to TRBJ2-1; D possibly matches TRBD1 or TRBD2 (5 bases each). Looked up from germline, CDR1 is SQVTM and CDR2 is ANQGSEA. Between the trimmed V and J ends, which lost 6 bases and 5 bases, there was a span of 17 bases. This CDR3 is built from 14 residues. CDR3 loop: CSVSGTWGDNEQFF. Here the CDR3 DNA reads TGCAGCGTCTCCGGGACCTGGGGAGACAATGAGCAGTTCTTC.

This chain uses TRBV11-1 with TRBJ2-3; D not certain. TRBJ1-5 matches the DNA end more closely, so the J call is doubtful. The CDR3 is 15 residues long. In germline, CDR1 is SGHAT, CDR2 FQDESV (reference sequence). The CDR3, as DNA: TGTGCCAGCAGCTTCGACGGGAGGCCTCACGATACGCAGCATTTT. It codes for CASSFDGRPHDTQHF.

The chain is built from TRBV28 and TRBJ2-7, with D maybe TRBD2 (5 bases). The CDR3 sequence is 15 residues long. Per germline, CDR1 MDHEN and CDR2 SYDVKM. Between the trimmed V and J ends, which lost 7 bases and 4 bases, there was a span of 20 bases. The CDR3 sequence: CASNGGKLLGYEQYF. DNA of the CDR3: TGTGCCAGCAATGGAGGAAAGCTCCTTGGGTACGAGCAGTACTTC. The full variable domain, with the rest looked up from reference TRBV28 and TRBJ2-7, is DVKVTQSSRYLVKRTGEKVFLECVQDMDHENMFWYRQDPGLGLRLIYFSYDVKMKEKGDIPEGYSVSREKKERFSLILESASTNQTSMYLCASNGGKLLGYEQYFGPGTRLTVT.

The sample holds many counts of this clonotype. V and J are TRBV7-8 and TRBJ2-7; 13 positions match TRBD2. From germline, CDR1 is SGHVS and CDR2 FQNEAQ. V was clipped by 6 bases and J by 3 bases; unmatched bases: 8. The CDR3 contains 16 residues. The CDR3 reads CASSGLAGVSFYEQYF. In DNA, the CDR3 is TGTGCCAGCAGTGGACTAGCGGGAGTGTCTTTCTACGAGCAGTACTTC.

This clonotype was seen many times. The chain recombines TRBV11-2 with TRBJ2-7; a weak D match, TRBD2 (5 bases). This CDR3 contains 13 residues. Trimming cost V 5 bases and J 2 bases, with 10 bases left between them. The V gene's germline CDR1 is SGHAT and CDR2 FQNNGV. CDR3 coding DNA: TGTGCCAGCAGCGATACCGGGACCTACGAGCAGTACTTC. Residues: CASSDTGTYEQYF.

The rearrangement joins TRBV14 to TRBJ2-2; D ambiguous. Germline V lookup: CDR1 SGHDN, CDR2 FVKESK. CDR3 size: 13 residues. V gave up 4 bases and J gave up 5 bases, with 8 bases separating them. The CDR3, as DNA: TGTGCCAGCAGCCCCTTCATTACCGGGGAGCTGTTTTTT. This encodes CASSPFITGELFF.

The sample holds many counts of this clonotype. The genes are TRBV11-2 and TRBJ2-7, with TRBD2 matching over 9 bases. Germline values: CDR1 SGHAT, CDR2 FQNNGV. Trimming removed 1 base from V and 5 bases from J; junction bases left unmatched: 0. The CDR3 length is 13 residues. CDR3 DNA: TGTGCCAGCAGCTTAGGACTAGCGGACGAGCAGTACTTC. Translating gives CASSLGLADEQYF. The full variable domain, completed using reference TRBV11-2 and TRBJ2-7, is EAGVAQSPRYKIIEKRQSVAFWCNPISGHATLYWYQQILGQGPKLLIQFQNNGVVDDSQLPKDRFSAERLKGVDSTLKIQPAKLEDSAVYLCASSLGLADEQYFGPGTRLTVT.

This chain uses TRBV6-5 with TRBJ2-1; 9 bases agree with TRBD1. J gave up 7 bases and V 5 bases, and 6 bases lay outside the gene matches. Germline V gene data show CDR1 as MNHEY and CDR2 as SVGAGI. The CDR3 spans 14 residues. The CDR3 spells CASSTGTGRNEQFF. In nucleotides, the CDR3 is TGTGCCAGCAGTACCGGGACAGGGAGAAATGAGCAGTTCTTC.

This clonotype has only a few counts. Here the CDR3 DNA reads TGTGCCAGCAGTTACGACGGACAGGGGAATTCACCCCTCCACTTT. Its protein is CASSYDGQGNSPLHF. This chain links TRBV6-6 with TRBJ1-6, with 9 positions matching TRBD1. Germline lookup yields CDR1 MNHNY and CDR2 SVGAGI (reference sequence). CDR3 length equals 15 residues. V was clipped by 2 bases and J by 7 bases; unmatched bases: 3.